These T cell receptor beta chains were read from a single sample in a study of CD8 T cells in Susac syndrome. A single record per CDR3 protein comes from TCRdb applying MiXCR to the immunoSEQ multiplex PCR reads. This sample has 160,000 or so distinct CDR3 sequences, with 94% found just once. Sequenced material: CD8+ T cells from PBMCs. These receptors came from a human donor with multiple sclerosis. The conserved cysteine and the conserved F or W are not part of the CDR3 here. Each record gives: J gene, V gene, CDR3 protein.

j_call: TRBJ2-7; v_call: TRBV10-2; cdr3_aa: ASTQLAGSSYEQY
j_call: TRBJ2-7; v_call: TRBV5-1; cdr3_aa: ASSLREGTAYEQY
j_call: TRBJ2-3; v_call: TRBV4-1; cdr3_aa: ASSLAGGLSTDTQY
j_call: TRBJ2-5; v_call: TRBV12-3/TRBV12-4; cdr3_aa: ASSPLPLAGGQETQY
j_call: TRBJ2-2; v_call: TRBV20-1; cdr3_aa: SARDRRASTGELF
j_call: TRBJ2-7; v_call: TRBV20-1; cdr3_aa: SAREVGGVEQY
j_call: TRBJ2-7; v_call: TRBV7-9; cdr3_aa: ASSPGLREQY
j_call: TRBJ2-1; v_call: TRBV5-1; cdr3_aa: ASRLGGEQF
j_call: TRBJ2-3; v_call: TRBV7-9; cdr3_aa: ASSSRDNGGTDTQY
j_call: TRBJ2-2; v_call: TRBV27; cdr3_aa: ASSLSAGTGMGTGELF
j_call: TRBJ1-2; v_call: TRBV30; cdr3_aa: AWSVPRDRASYGYT
j_call: TRBJ1-2; v_call: TRBV29-1; cdr3_aa: SVGMVAFPETYGYT
j_call: TRBJ2-7; v_call: TRBV2; cdr3_aa: AGHAGQGLSYEQY
j_call: TRBJ1-2; v_call: TRBV19; cdr3_aa: ASSIGRSTGYGYT
j_call: TRBJ2-1; v_call: TRBV4-1; cdr3_aa: ASSETTSYNEQF
j_call: TRBJ2-3; v_call: TRBV12-3/TRBV12-4; cdr3_aa: ASSLQIITDTQY